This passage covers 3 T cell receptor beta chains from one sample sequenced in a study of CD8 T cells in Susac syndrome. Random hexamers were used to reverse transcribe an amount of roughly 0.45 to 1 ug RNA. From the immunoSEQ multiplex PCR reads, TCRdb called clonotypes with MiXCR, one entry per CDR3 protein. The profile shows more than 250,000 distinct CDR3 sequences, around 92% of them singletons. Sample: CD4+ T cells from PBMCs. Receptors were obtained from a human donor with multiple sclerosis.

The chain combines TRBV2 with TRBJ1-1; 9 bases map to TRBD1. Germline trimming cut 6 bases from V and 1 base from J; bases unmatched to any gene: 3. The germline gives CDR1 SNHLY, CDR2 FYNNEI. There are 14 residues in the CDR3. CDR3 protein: CASRDRGKNTEAFF. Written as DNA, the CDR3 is TGTGCCAGCAGGGACAGGGGAAAGAACACTGAAGCTTTCTTT. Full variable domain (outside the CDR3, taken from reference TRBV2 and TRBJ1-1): EPEVTQTPSHQVTQMGQEVILRCVPISNHLYFYWYRQILGQKVEFLVSFYNNEISEKSEIFDDQFSVERPDGSNFTLKIRSTKLEDSAMYFCASRDRGKNTEAFFGQGTRLTVV.

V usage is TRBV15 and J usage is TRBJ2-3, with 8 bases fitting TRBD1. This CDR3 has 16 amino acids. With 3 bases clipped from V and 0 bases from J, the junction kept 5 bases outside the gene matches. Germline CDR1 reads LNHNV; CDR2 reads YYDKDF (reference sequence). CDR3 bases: TGTGCCACCAGCAGGGGACAGGCCCCTAGCACAGATACGCAGTATTTT. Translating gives CATSRGQAPSTDTQYF.

The CDR3 sequence is CASQGWDTEAFF. The CDR3, as DNA: TGTGCCAGCCAGGGGTGGGACACTGAAGCTTTCTTT. The J gene is TRBJ1-1, the V gene TRBV5-4, with a possible D match to TRBD1 (6 bases). The CDR3 is made up of 12 amino acids. Trimming removed 7 bases at V and 3 bases at J, with 10 bases between. CDR1 is SGHNT and CDR2 is YYREEE in the germline V gene (reference sequence).